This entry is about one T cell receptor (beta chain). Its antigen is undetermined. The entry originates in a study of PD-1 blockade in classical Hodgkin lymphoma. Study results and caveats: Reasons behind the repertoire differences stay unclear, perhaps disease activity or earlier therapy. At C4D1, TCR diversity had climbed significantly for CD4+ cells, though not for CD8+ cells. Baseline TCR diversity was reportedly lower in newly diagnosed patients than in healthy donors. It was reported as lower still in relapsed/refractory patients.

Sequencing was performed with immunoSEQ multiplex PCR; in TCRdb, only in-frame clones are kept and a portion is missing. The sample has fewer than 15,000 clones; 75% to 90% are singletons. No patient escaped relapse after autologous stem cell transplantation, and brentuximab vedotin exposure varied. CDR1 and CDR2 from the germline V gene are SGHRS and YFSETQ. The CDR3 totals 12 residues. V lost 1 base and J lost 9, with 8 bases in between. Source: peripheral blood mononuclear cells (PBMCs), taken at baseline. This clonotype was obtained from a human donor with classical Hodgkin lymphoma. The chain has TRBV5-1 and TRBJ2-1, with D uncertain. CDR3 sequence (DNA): TGCGCCAGCAGCTTGTCTATGGGTGAGCAGTTCTTC. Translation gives CASSLSMGEQFF.